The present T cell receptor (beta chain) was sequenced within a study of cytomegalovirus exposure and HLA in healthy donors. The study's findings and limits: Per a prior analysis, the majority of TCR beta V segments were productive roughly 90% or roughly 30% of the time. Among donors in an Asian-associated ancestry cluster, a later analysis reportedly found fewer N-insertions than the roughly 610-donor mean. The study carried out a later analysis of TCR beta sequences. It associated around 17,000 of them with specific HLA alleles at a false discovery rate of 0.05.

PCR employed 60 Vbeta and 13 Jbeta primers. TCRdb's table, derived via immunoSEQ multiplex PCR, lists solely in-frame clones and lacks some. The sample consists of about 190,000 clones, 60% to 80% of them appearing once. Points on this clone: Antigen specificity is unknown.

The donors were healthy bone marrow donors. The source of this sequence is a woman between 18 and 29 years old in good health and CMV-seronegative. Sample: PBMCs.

The chain's CDR3 is CASSPDRANGYTF. In DNA form, the CDR3 reads TGTGCCAGCAGTCCCGACAGGGCAAACGGCTACACCTTC. The V gene is TRBV6-1, the J gene TRBJ1-2; 7 bases are a match to TRBD1. Germline values: CDR1 MNHNS, CDR2 SASEGT. V trimming: 5 bases; J trimming: 8 bases; junction bases outside the gene matches: 8. CDR3 length equals 13 residues.